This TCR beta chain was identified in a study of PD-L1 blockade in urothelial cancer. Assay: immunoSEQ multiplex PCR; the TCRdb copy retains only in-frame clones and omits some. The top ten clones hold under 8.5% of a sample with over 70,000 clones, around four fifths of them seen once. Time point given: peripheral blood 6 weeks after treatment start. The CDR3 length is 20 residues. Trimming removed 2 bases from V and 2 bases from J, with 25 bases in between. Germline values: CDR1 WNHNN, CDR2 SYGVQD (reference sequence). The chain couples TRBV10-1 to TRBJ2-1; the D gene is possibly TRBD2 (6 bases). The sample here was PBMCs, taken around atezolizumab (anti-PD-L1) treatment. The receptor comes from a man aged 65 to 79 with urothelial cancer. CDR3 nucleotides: TGCGCCAGCAGTGAGCAGAGGGTCCGGGGCGGGATATTTCCCTACAATGAGCAGTTCTTC. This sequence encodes CASSEQRVRGGIFPYNEQFF.